This is a list of T cell receptor beta chains from one sample in a study of human T cells and chemical hapten exposure. TCRdb analysed the RACE reads with MiXCR anew, one entry per CDR3 protein. This sample has under 100,000 distinct CDR3 sequences, with about a tenth found just once. Sequenced material: whole blood, taken in connection with sensitization to the hapten diphenylcyclopropenone (DPC). The receptors shown here come from a woman aged 45-60 years with alopecia areata. Some clones in this sample may be carry-over from other donors' samples. CDR3s include the opening cysteine and the closing phenylalanine or tryptophan. A D gene is named only where the DNA matches it firmly. Size is omitted from some rows. Given values are once, few, many or a class for expanded clones.

TRBJ2-1,-,many,TRBV2,TGTGCCAGCAGTGAAGTCAGGGACAATGAGCAGTTCTTC,CASSEVRDNEQFF
TRBJ2-1,TRBD2,many,TRBV10-1,TGCGCCAGCAGTGATGGGACTAGCGGGAGATGGGGTGAGCAGTTCTTC,CASSDGTSGRWGEQFF
TRBJ1-4,TRBD1,once,TRBV5-4,TGTGCCAGCAGCCTCCCGGGGACAGGGGTTGAAAAACTGTTTTTT,CASSLPGTGVEKLFF
TRBJ2-7,-,few,TRBV7-2,TGTGCCAGCAGCCCCTCCCTAGTAGCATACGAGCAGTACTTC,CASSPSLVAYEQYF
TRBJ2-6,-,many,TRBV4-3,TGCGCCAGCAGCCAAGTTTCTGGGGCCAACGTCCTGACTTTC,CASSQVSGANVLTF
TRBJ1-4,-,many,TRBV5-4,TGTGCCAGCAGCTTGGGGAGGTCTAATGAAAAACTGTTTTTT,CASSLGRSNEKLFF
TRBJ2-1,TRBD2,many,TRBV4-2,TGTGCCAGCCGGGGACTAGCGGGAGGTCCTAATTCCTACAATGAGCAGTTCTTC,CASRGLAGGPNSYNEQFF
TRBJ1-1,-,many,TRBV20-1,TGCAGTGCTGAACGGGACGGTCACATGAACACTGAAGCTTTCTTT,CSAERDGHMNTEAFF
TRBJ1-1,TRBD1,many,TRBV7-2,TGTGCCAGCAGCTTAGCCCCCGGGACAGCGAACACTGAAGCTTTCTTT,CASSLAPGTANTEAFF
TRBJ1-3,-,-,TRBV2,TGTGCCAGCCGAGACCCTACTTACTCTGGAAACACCATATATTTT,CASRDPTYSGNTIYF
TRBJ2-2,TRBD2,many,TRBV29-1,TGCAGCGTTGCTGAGCGGGAGTTCGCCGGGGAGCTGTTTTTT,CSVAEREFAGELFF
TRBJ2-7,-,few,TRBV7-2,TGTGCCAGCAGCTTAAGGGGGACCGCCTATGTAGAGCAGTACTTC,CASSLRGTAYVEQYF
TRBJ2-4,-,many,TRBV27,TGTGCCAGCAGTTTATCGGGGGGGCAGCTAGCCAAAAACATTCAGTACTTC,CASSLSGGQLAKNIQYF
TRBJ2-5,-,many,TRBV28,TGTGCCAGCGGGCGTGAGACCCAGTACTTC,CASGRETQYF
TRBJ2-2,-,many,TRBV27,TGTGCCAGCAGTTTATGGCAGGGAGAAACCGGGGAGCTGTTTTTT,CASSLWQGETGELFF
TRBJ2-7,-,few,TRBV29-1,TGCAGCACCAGGGAGGGGGCACACGAGCAGTACTTC,CSTREGAHEQYF
TRBJ2-5,TRBD1,few,TRBV29-1,TGCAGCCACGGACAGGGAAGAGAGACCCAGTACTTC,CSHGQGRETQYF
TRBJ2-5,-,-,TRBV11-3,TGTGCCAGCAGCTCTACCGAAGAGACCCAGTACTTC,CASSSTEETQYF
TRBJ2-3,TRBD2,many,TRBV5-1,TGCGCCAGCAGCTTGGCCGGGCTAGCGGGAAGCACAGATACGCAGTATTTT,CASSLAGLAGSTDTQYF
TRBJ1-1,TRBD1,-,TRBV29-1,TGCAGCGTCCGGACAGGGGGATGGACTGAAGCTTTCTTT,CSVRTGGWTEAFF
TRBJ1-2,-,many,TRBV28,TGTGCCAGCAGACAGGCCTGGGGCTACACCTTC,CASRQAWGYTF
TRBJ2-2,-,few,TRBV3-1,TGTGCCAGCAGCCCCCGAGACTCCGGGGAGCTGTTTTTT,CASSPRDSGELFF
TRBJ1-5,-,many,TRBV19,TGTGCCAGTAGTGCTTCAACAGGGCTGCCCAATCAGCCCCAGCATTTT,CASSASTGLPNQPQHF
TRBJ1-1,-,many,TRBV4-3,TGCGCCAGCAGCTCCTGGTCCCGAGATGAAGCTTTCTTT,CASSSWSRDEAFF
TRBJ2-5,TRBD2,-,TRBV27,TGTGCCAGCAGTCCCCGAACAGCGGGGCTCGGGGAGACCCAGTACTTC,CASSPRTAGLGETQYF